The rows below give T cell receptor beta chains drawn from one sample of a study of T cells in Graves' hyperthyroidism and ophthalmopathy. TCRdb fed the multiplex PCR reads into MiXCR, producing one record per CDR3 protein. The sample has roughly 500,000 distinct CDR3 sequences; roughly 50% are singletons. The sample consisted of peripheral blood or thyroid tissue (not recorded which). The receptor source for this set is an adult woman with Graves' disease, either hyperthyroidism or ophthalmopathy (not recorded which). The CDR3 runs from the conserved cysteine through the conserved F or W. D genes are given only for firm matches. Size tells how often a clone was seen (once, few, many) or the class of an expanded clone, and some rows leave it out.

v_call,j_call,d_call,clone_size,cdr3_aa,cdr3_nt
TRBV29-1,TRBJ1-2,NA,few,CSVEDRGSYGYTF,TGCAGCGTTGAAGATCGAGGGTCCTATGGCTACACCTTC
TRBV7-2,TRBJ2-7,TRBD2,NA,CASSFTSGRYEQYF,TGTGCCAGCAGCTTTACTAGCGGTCGCTACGAGCAGTACTTC
TRBV7-8,TRBJ1-1,TRBD1,once,CASSVRDRANTEAFF,TGTGCCAGCAGCGTCAGGGACAGGGCGAACACTGAAGCTTTCTTT
TRBV20-1,TRBJ2-5,TRBD1,many,CSALDRGPSETQYF,TGCAGTGCACTTGACAGGGGGCCTTCAGAGACCCAGTACTTC
TRBV10-3,TRBJ2-3,TRBD2,NA,CAIRGLVGDTQYF,TGTGCCATCAGAGGACTAGTTGGAGATACGCAGTATTTT
TRBV5-1,TRBJ2-3,NA,few,CASAELASLTDTQYF,TGCGCCAGCGCTGAGCTAGCGTCACTCACAGATACGCAGTATTTT
TRBV7-2,TRBJ1-2,NA,many,CASSLTFPSRHEGYTF,TGTGCCAGCAGCTTAACGTTCCCCTCCCGACATGAGGGCTACACCTTC
TRBV11-1,TRBJ1-6,TRBD1,once,CASGTGVGSPLHF,TGTGCCAGTGGGACAGGAGTTGGTTCACCCCTCCACTTT
TRBV10-3,TRBJ1-1,TRBD1,NA,CATTGGLGEAFF,TGTGCCACCACAGGGGGCCTCGGTGAAGCTTTCTTT
TRBV10-1,TRBJ1-5,NA,NA,CASSESGDYQPQHF,TGCGCCAGCAGTGAGTCAGGGGACTATCAGCCCCAGCATTTT
TRBV12-3/TRBV12-4,TRBJ2-5,NA,many,CASSTDTAYGAQYF,TGTGCCAGCAGTACGGACACCGCCTATGGGGCCCAGTACTTC
TRBV11-2,TRBJ2-1,NA,NA,CASSPMQGLYNEQFF,TGTGCCAGCAGCCCAATGCAGGGATTGTATAATGAGCAGTTCTTC
TRBV5-1,TRBJ1-4,TRBD1,many,CASSLTGEVEKLFF,TGCGCCAGCAGCTTGACAGGGGAGGTTGAAAAACTGTTTTTT
TRBV20-1,TRBJ1-1,TRBD1,NA,CSARGWTGGTEAFF,TGCAGTGCTAGAGGGTGGACAGGGGGTACTGAAGCTTTCTTT
TRBV2,TRBJ2-2,TRBD2,many,CASRPGLVNTGELFF,TGTGCCAGCAGGCCGGGACTAGTCAACACCGGGGAGCTGTTTTTT